The T cell receptor beta chain under discussion was sequenced for a study of T cell responses to AZD1222 COVID-19 vaccine. To note about this clone: Its antigen remains unidentified.

CDR3 length: 15 residues. The V gene's germline CDR1 is SGHTA and CDR2 FQGNSA. The V segment lost 5 bases and the J segment 2 bases; nucleotides outside the gene matches: 3. Study-wide results and limits: Possibly, clonal diversity was underestimated; donors were largely white British and included more females. The number of AZD1222 recipients seropositive at baseline was only five to seven. Along spike, vaccine-associated CD4 TCRs were found throughout, with dominance at 160-218 and 743-854. Close to half of spike-specific TCRs reportedly recognize unmutated variant regions.

Libraries were prepared by immunoSEQ multiplex PCR; TCRdb keeps only in-frame clonotypes and omits some of them. Counted here are 100,000 or so clones, about 89% occurring once; the ten biggest clones make up 3.7%. The specimen was peripheral blood, collected on day 0 of AZD1222 vaccination. The V call is TRBV7-2, the J call TRBJ2-1, with 10 bases aligning to TRBD2. The sequence came from an adult in good health. The CDR3, as DNA: TGTGCCAGCAGCCTCAGCGGGGGGGCCTACAATGAGCAGTTCTTC. This gives the protein CASSLSGGAYNEQFF. Full variable domain (missing parts from reference TRBV7-2 and TRBJ2-1): GAGVSQSPSNKVTEKGKDVELRCDPISGHTALYWYRQSLGQGLEFLIYFQGNSAPDKSGLPSDRFSAERTGGSVSTLTIQRTQQEDSAVYLCASSLSGGAYNEQFFGPGTRLTVL.